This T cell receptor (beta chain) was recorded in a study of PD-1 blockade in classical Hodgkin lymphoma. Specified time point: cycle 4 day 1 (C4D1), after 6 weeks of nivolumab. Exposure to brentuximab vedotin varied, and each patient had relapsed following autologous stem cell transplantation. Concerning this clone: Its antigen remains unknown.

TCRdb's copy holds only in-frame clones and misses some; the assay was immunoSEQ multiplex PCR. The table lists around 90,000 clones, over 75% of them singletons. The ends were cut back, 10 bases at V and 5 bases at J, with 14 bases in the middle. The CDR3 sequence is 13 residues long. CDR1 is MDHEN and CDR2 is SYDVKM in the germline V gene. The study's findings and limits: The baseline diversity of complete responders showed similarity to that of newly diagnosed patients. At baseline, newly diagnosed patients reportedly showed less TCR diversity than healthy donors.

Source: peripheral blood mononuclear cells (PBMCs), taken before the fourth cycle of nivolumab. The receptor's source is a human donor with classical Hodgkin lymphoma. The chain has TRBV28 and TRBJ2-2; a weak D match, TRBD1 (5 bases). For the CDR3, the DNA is TGTGCCACCCCCTCTACAGGAACCGGGGAGCTGTTTTTT. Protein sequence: CATPSTGTGELFF.